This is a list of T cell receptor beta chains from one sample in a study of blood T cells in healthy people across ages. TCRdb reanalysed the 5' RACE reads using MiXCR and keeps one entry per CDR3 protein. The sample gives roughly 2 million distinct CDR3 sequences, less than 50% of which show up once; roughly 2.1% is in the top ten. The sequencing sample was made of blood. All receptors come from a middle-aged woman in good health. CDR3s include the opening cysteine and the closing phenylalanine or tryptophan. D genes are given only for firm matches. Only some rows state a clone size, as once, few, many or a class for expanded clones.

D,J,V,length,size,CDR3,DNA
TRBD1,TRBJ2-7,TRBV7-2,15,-,CASSFGTGKAYEQYF,TGTGCCAGCAGCTTCGGGACAGGGAAGGCCTACGAGCAGTACTTC
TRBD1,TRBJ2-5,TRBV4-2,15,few,CASSQRSGTEETQYF,TGTGCCAGCAGCCAGCGATCCGGGACAGAAGAGACCCAGTACTTC
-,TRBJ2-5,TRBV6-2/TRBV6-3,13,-,CAGSSQLGETQYF,TGTGCCGGCAGTTCTCAGCTAGGGGAGACCCAGTACTTC
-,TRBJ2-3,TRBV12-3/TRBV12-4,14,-,CASNSRAGTDTQYF,TGTGCCAGCAACTCTAGAGCGGGCACAGATACGCAGTATTTT
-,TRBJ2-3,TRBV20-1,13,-,CSAQTLAADTQYF,TGCAGTGCTCAGACACTAGCTGCAGATACGCAGTATTTT
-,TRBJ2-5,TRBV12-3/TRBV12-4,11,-,CASRPEGEQYF,TGTGCCAGCAGGCCGGAGGGAGAGCAGTACTTC
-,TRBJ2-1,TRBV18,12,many,CATSLGGDEQFF,TGTGCCACATCCCTGGGGGGAGATGAGCAGTTCTTC
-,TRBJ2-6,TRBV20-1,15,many,CSARDRGSGANVLTF,TGCAGTGCTAGAGATCGGGGTTCTGGGGCCAACGTCCTGACTTTC
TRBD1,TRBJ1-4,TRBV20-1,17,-,CSARGLDRGGSGEKLFF,TGCAGTGCTAGAGGTCTGGACAGGGGGGGAAGTGGTGAAAAACTGTTTTTT
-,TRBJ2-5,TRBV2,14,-,CASSEAHYQETQYF,TGTGCCAGCAGTGAAGCGCACTACCAAGAGACCCAGTACTTC
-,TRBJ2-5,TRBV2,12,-,CASKRVEETQYF,TGTGCCAGCAAGAGGGTAGAAGAGACCCAGTACTTC
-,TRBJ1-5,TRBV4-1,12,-,CASSNGGQPQHF,TGCGCCAGCAGCAACGGAGGTCAGCCCCAGCATTTT
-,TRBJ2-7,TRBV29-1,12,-,CSVYFQGGEQYF,TGCAGCGTTTACTTCCAGGGGGGTGAGCAGTACTTC
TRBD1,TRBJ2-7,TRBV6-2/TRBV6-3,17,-,CASRYALGTEASYEQYF,TGTGCCAGCAGATACGCTCTCGGGACAGAGGCCTCCTACGAGCAGTACTTC
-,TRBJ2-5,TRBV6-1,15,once,CASSAWARGSETQYF,TGTGCCAGCAGTGCGTGGGCCAGAGGGTCGGAGACCCAGTACTTC
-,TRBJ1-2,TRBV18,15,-,CASSPSIQTGLGYTF,TGTGCCAGCTCACCAAGTATACAGACGGGATTAGGCTACACCTTC
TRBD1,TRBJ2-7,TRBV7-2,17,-,CASSTPGTDGPGYEQYF,TGTGCCAGCAGCACCCCGGGGACAGACGGCCCAGGTTACGAGCAGTACTTC
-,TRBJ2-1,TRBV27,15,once,CASSYKTGTNGEQFF,TGTGCCAGCAGTTATAAAACCGGGACAAACGGTGAGCAGTTCTTC
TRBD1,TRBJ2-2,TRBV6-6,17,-,CASSTRTGGSNTGELFF,TGTGCCAGCAGTACCCGGACAGGGGGATCGAACACCGGGGAGCTGTTTTTT
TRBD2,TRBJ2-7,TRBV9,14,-,CASSPRLATNEQYF,TGTGCCAGCAGCCCCCGACTAGCTACGAATGAGCAGTACTTC
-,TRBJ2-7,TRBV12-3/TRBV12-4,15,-,CASSSNSEGTYEQYF,TGTGCCAGCAGTTCCAACAGTGAGGGTACCTACGAGCAGTACTTC
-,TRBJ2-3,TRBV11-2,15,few,CASSLVLSSTDTQYF,TGTGCCAGCAGCCTAGTCCTCTCATCCACAGATACGCAGTATTTT
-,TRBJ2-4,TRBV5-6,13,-,CASSGRTDNIQYF,TGTGCCAGCAGCGGTCGGACAGACAACATTCAGTACTTC
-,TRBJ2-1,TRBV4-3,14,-,CASSPGSQGNEQFF,TGCGCCAGCAGCCCTGGAAGTCAGGGGAATGAGCAGTTCTTC
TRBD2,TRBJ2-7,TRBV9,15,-,CASSVSTGGAGEQYF,TGTGCCAGCAGCGTTAGCACGGGGGGGGCCGGCGAGCAGTACTTC
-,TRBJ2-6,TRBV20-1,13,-,CSAPTSGANVLTF,TGCAGTGCGCCGACTTCTGGGGCCAACGTCCTGACTTTC
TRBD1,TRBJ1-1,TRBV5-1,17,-,CASSSGTGIMGDTEAFF,TGCGCCAGCAGCTCGGGGACAGGAATAATGGGGGACACTGAAGCTTTCTTT
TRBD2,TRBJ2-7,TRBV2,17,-,CASSDGSGGARSYEQYF,TGTGCCAGCAGTGATGGTAGCGGGGGGGCCCGCTCCTACGAGCAGTACTTC
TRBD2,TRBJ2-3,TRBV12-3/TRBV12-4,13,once,CASTVTSGDTQYF,TGTGCCAGCACCGTGACTAGCGGGGATACGCAGTATTTT
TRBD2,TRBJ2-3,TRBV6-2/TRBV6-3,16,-,CASSYQLAGVEDTQYF,TGTGCCAGCAGTTACCAACTAGCGGGGGTTGAGGATACGCAGTATTTT
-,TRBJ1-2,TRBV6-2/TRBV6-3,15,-,CASSTMDAQSYGYTF,TGTGCCAGCAGCACCATGGACGCCCAGTCCTATGGCTACACCTTC
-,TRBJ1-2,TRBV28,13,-,CAATPGRGYGYTF,TGTGCCGCCACCCCGGGCAGGGGCTATGGCTACACCTTC
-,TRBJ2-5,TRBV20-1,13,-,CSAPQGTKETQYF,TGCAGTGCCCCCCAGGGGACGAAAGAGACCCAGTACTTC
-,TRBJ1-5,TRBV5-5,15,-,CASSLVWGAIQPQHF,TGTGCCAGCAGCTTGGTTTGGGGGGCCATTCAGCCCCAGCATTTT
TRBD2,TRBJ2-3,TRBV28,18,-,CASSLERLAGVNTDTQYF,TGTGCCAGCAGTTTAGAAAGACTAGCGGGGGTAAACACAGATACGCAGTATTTT
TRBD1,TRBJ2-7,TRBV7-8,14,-,CASSEGQGGGEQYF,TGTGCCAGCAGCGAGGGACAGGGGGGTGGCGAGCAGTACTTC
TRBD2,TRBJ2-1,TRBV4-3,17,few,CASSSTSGDSSYNEQFF,TGCGCCAGCAGCTCTACTAGCGGGGACAGCTCCTACAATGAGCAGTTCTTC
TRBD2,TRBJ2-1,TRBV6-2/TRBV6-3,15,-,CASRDSGGIYNEQFF,TGTGCCAGCAGGGACTCGGGGGGGATCTACAATGAGCAGTTCTTC
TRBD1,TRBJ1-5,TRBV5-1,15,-,CASKLRTGGDQPQHF,TGCGCCAGCAAGCTCCGGACAGGGGGGGATCAGCCCCAGCATTTT
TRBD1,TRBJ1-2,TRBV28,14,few,CASSFGTGGSGYTF,TGTGCCAGCAGTTTTGGGACAGGGGGCTCTGGCTACACCTTC
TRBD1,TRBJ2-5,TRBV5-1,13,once,CASSQSTGETQYF,TGCGCCAGCAGCCAGTCGACAGGGGAGACCCAGTACTTC
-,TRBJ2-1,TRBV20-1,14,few,CSARSSSRYNEQFF,TGCAGTGCTAGGAGTTCCTCCCGTTACAATGAGCAGTTCTTC
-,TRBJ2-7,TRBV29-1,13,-,CSVVRDGSYERYF,TGCAGCGTCGTCAGGGACGGGTCCTACGAGCGGTACTTC